This T cell receptor beta chain was identified during a study of cytomegalovirus exposure and HLA in healthy donors. Whole-study findings and limits: The study carried out a later analysis of TCR beta sequences. It associated some 17,000 of them with specific HLA alleles at a false discovery rate of 0.05.

Each donor's status was that of a healthy bone marrow donor. Researchers ran the PCR with 60 Vbeta and 13 Jbeta primers. In the study's own analysis: Among the unique TCR beta chains that a later analysis counted, about 86 million in all, some 10 million were shared. Sequenced by immunoSEQ multiplex PCR; TCRdb stores in-frame clones only, minus some. That table is the source of V, J and clone size, and D and trimming were worked out from the DNA. The table has 150,000 to 200,000 clones, 70% to 90% seen once. With respect to this clone: No antigen is known for it.

The V and J ends lost 6 bases and 5 bases, in that order; junction bases with no gene match: 7. The CDR3 is 14 residues long. The V gene's germline CDR1 is MNHNS and CDR2 SASEGT. The sequence was obtained from a woman in her 50s in good health and CMV-seronegative. The sequencing sample was made of PBMCs. The chain is built from TRBV6-1 and TRBJ2-4, with 7 bases that match TRBD1. As DNA, the CDR3 is TGTGCCAGCAGCAGACAGGGAGCGGAAAACATTCAGTACTTC. Amino acids: CASSRQGAENIQYF.